Listed here are 32 T cell receptor beta chains from one sample, sequenced in a study of T cells in Graves' hyperthyroidism and ophthalmopathy. RNA transcripts provided the source from which TCR beta CDR3 regions were amplified. The primer set for the first-round RT-PCR of the TCR CDR3 was HTBI. TCRdb reprocessed the multiplex PCR reads via MiXCR and lists one record per CDR3 protein. The table includes about 640,000 distinct CDR3 sequences, around 20% detected once. Specimen: blood. Receptors were obtained from a young man with Graves' ophthalmopathy.

This clonotype was seen a few times. The V call is TRBV11-1, the J call TRBJ2-2; tentatively, D is TRBD2 (6 bases). V shed 3 bases and J shed 5 bases, with 13 bases lying between them. From germline, CDR1 is SGHAT and CDR2 FQDESV (reference sequence). This CDR3 comprises 15 residues. The CDR3 region is CASSLGGGGTGELFF. In nucleotides, the CDR3 is TGTGCCAGCAGCTTGGGGGGAGGAGGAACCGGGGAGCTGTTTTTT.

This clonotype was seen many times. J is TRBJ1-2 and V is TRBV28, with D uncertain. The CDR3 runs to 13 residues. Germline lookup yields CDR1 MDHEN and CDR2 SYDVKM. Deletions cut 3 bases from V and 6 bases from J, with 11 bases between. This CDR3 reads CASSFGKSDGYTF. For the CDR3, the DNA is TGTGCCAGCAGTTTCGGCAAGTCGGATGGCTACACCTTC.

The genes are TRBV7-2 and TRBJ2-7; 8 bases line up with TRBD2. The CDR3 totals 17 residues. Germline CDR1 and CDR2: SGHTA and FQGNSA. Trimming cost V 2 bases and J 1 base; bases outside gene matches: 10. CDR3 protein: CASSLILVAGSSYEQYF. The CDR3 bases are TGTGCCAGCAGCTTAATCTTGGTAGCGGGATCGTCCTACGAGCAGTACTTC.

The rearrangement uses TRBV29-1 and TRBJ2-7, with 12 bases matching TRBD1. V gave up 3 bases and J gave up 5 bases; unmatched junction bases: 8. The CDR3 covers 15 residues. Germline V lookup: CDR1 SQVTM, CDR2 ANQGSEA. The CDR3 DNA reads TGCAGCGTTGACGCCCGGGACAGGGGGCGCCACGAGCAGTACTTC. It is translated as CSVDARDRGRHEQYF.

In its sample, this clonotype was seen a few times. This sequence joins TRBV6-1 and TRBJ2-3; D perhaps matches TRBD2 (6 bases). Germline CDR1 is MNHNS and CDR2 is SASEGT. The CDR3 sequence is 16 residues long. The V and J ends lost 1 base and 0 bases respectively, with 11 bases between them. For the CDR3, the DNA is TGTGCCAGCAGTGAAGGCCGGCGGGGTAGCACAGATACGCAGTATTTT. Its translation: CASSEGRRGSTDTQYF.

This clonotype was picked up a small number of times. This chain uses TRBV20-1 with TRBJ2-1; the D is unclear. From germline, CDR1 is DFQATT and CDR2 SNEGSKA (reference sequence). Between the trimmed V and J ends, which lost 3 bases and 4 bases, there was a span of 7 bases. This CDR3 has 12 amino acids. CDR3 sequence reads: CSARPKYNEQFF. The DNA of the CDR3 is TGCAGTGCTAGGCCGAAGTACAATGAGCAGTTCTTC.

The genes are TRBV27 and TRBJ1-1; D gene ambiguous. This CDR3 contains 15 residues. The germline V and J ends were trimmed by 0 bases and 1 base, with 9 bases remaining between them. Germline assignment: CDR1 MNHEY and CDR2 SMNVEV (reference sequence). The CDR3, as DNA: TGTGCCAGCAGTTTATCCACCTATTCGAACACTGAAGCTTTCTTT. This translates into CASSLSTYSNTEAFF.

This clonotype was counted ten times or more. The chain carries TRBV6-2 or TRBV6-3 and TRBJ1-5; 10 bases map to TRBD1. J was trimmed by 3 bases and V by 5 bases; bases with no gene match: 10. CDR1 and CDR2 (germline): MNHEY, SVGEGT. The CDR3 consists of 17 residues. The CDR3 reads CASSTPGTGVNNQPQHF. CDR3 nucleotides: TGTGCCAGCAGTACTCCCGGGACAGGGGTCAACAATCAGCCCCAGCATTTT.

This clonotype was observed a handful of times. The chain employs TRBV19 and TRBJ2-5; 7 bases align to TRBD1. Germline V gene sequence: CDR1 LNHDA, CDR2 SQIVND (reference sequence). Trimming cost V 5 bases and J 1 base; bases outside gene matches: 10. The CDR3 runs 16 residues. Here the CDR3 reads CASSLRDSRAQETQYF. The CDR3 nucleotides are TGTGCCAGTAGTTTACGGGACAGCCGCGCCCAAGAGACCCAGTACTTC.

The chain links TRBV6-2 or TRBV6-3 to TRBJ2-3, with TRBD2 identical over 13 bases. The CDR3 length is 19 residues. Germline V CDR1 and CDR2: MNHEY, SVGEGT. V was pared by 4 bases and J by 1 base, with 11 bases of the junction left unmatched. CDR3 DNA: TGTGCCAGCAGTTCGGGACTAGCGGGATCGAGGAGGGGCACAGATACGCAGTATTTT. It yields the protein CASSSGLAGSRRGTDTQYF.

In its sample, this clonotype was seen a few times. The rearrangement joins TRBV29-1 to TRBJ2-5; D gene unclear. The CDR3 runs to 14 residues. The germline V and J ends were trimmed by 3 bases and 4 bases, with 15 bases remaining between them. Germline CDR1 and CDR2: SQVTM and ANQGSEA. In DNA, the CDR3 is TGCAGCGTTGAGACGCCCTTCAACTTAGAGACCCAGTACTTC. This encodes CSVETPFNLETQYF. The complete variable domain, with remaining parts taken from reference TRBV29-1 and TRBJ2-5, reads SAVISQKPSRDICQRGTSLTIQCQVDSQVTMMFWYRQQPGQSLTLIATANQGSEATYESGFVIDKFPISRPNLTFSTLTVSNMSPEDSSIYLCSVETPFNLETQYFGPGTRLLVL.

The table lists this clonotype with a few counts. The chain combines TRBV5-1 with TRBJ2-7, with TRBD1 matching over 9 bases. J was trimmed by 6 bases and V by 1 base; bases with no gene match: 8. CDR1 is SGHRS, CDR2 YFSETQ, per germline. The CDR3 is made up of 15 amino acids. In nucleotides, the CDR3 is TGCGCCAGCAGCTTGTTCGAACAGGGGGCCAGCGAGCAGTACTTC. Its translation is CASSLFEQGASEQYF.

This clonotype has more than one count but fewer than ten. The rearrangement joins TRBV27 to TRBJ1-2; D not certain. The CDR3 totals 13 residues. The V gene lost 4 bases and the J gene lost 8 bases, with 14 bases spanning the gap. Germline V gene sequence: CDR1 MNHEY, CDR2 SMNVEV (reference sequence). The CDR3, as DNA: TGTGCCAGCAGTTCCGAACCCCTGCGGGGCTACACCTTC. Its translation is CASSSEPLRGYTF.

This clonotype was observed at least ten times. The genes are TRBV7-3 and TRBJ2-3; D not certain. Trimming stripped 4 bases from V and 1 base from J, with 6 bases between. Germline values: CDR1 SGHTA, CDR2 FQGTGA. The CDR3 is 13 amino acids. The CDR3 is CASSSTGTDTQYF. The DNA of the CDR3 is TGTGCCAGCAGCTCGACCGGCACAGATACGCAGTATTTT.

This clonotype was observed many times. CDR3 in amino acids: CASLRHPPYEQYF. As DNA, the CDR3 is TGTGCCAGCCTCCGCCATCCCCCCTACGAGCAGTACTTC. V gene TRBV11-2 combines with J gene TRBJ2-7; no clear D gene. CDR3 size: 13 residues. Germline CDR1 is SGHAT and CDR2 is FQNNGV. V gave up 8 bases and J gave up 2 bases, with 13 bases separating them.

There are many counts of this clonotype. The V gene is TRBV18, the J gene TRBJ2-5; D possibly corresponds to TRBD1 (6 bases). This CDR3 is 14 amino acids long. V lost 3 bases and J lost 9, with 17 bases in between. CDR1 and CDR2 (germline): KGHSH, LQKENI. The CDR3 protein is CASSPTRQERAQYF. In DNA, the CDR3 is TGTGCCAGCTCACCGACTCGACAGGAGAGGGCCCAGTACTTC.

This clonotype occurred a few times. The chain recombines TRBV27 with TRBJ2-7; D may be TRBD1 (5 bases). The CDR3 runs to 15 residues. The V end lost 0 bases, the J end lost 5 bases, and 14 bases lay between the germline ends. CDR1 is MNHEY and CDR2 is SMNVEV in the germline V gene (reference sequence). The CDR3: CASSLSMQGLHEQYF. Written as DNA, the CDR3 is TGTGCCAGCAGTTTATCGATGCAGGGTCTTCACGAGCAGTACTTC.

The chain is built from TRBV6-6 and TRBJ1-3, with TRBD1 matching 8 bases. With 2 bases clipped from V and 0 bases from J, the junction kept 3 bases outside the gene matches. Germline-derived CDR1 and CDR2 are MNHNY and SVGAGI (reference sequence). The length of the CDR3 is 16 residues. The DNA for the CDR3 is TGTGCCAGCAGTTACACGACAGGGGCCTCTGGAAACACCATATATTTT. It codes for CASSYTTGASGNTIYF.

This clonotype was seen many times. This rearrangement joins TRBV12-3 or TRBV12-4 to TRBJ1-1; D is unclear. V was clipped by 3 bases and J by 0 bases, with 11 bases between them. CDR3 length: 15 residues. CDR3 bases: TGTGCCAGCAGTTTGTTCAGCCAGATGAACACTGAAGCTTTCTTT. It specifies CASSLFSQMNTEAFF.

This clonotype was counted ten times or more. The J gene is TRBJ2-5, the V gene TRBV2, with 11 bases aligning to TRBD1. This CDR3 is built from 14 residues. V dropped 5 bases and J dropped 2; count of bases not matched to a gene: 1. Germline CDR1 reads SNHLY; CDR2 reads FYNNEI. CDR3 DNA sequence: TGTGCCAGCAGTAGGGACAGGGGGCAAGAGACCCAGTACTTC. It specifies CASSRDRGQETQYF.

This clonotype was picked up a small number of times. The V call is TRBV20-1, the J call TRBJ1-1; D call uncertain. Germline-derived CDR1 and CDR2 are DFQATT and SNEGSKA (reference sequence). The CDR3 consists of 14 residues. With 0 bases removed from V and 3 bases from J, the gap between germline ends came to 11 bases. The CDR3 DNA reads as TGCAGTGCTAGAGATTCCATAGATTACACTGAAGCTTTCTTT. Translated: CSARDSIDYTEAFF.

This clonotype was seen only a few times. The chain recombines TRBV7-8 with TRBJ1-1, with TRBD1 as a possible D gene (6 bases). Germline V gene sequence: CDR1 SGHVS, CDR2 FQNEAQ. V was pared by 1 base and J by 8 bases, with 20 bases between. The CDR3 covers 16 residues. The CDR3 reads CASSLDRWGARVEAFF. Here the CDR3 DNA reads TGTGCCAGCAGCTTAGACCGTTGGGGGGCGCGGGTGGAAGCTTTCTTT.

This sequence joins TRBV20-1 and TRBJ2-7; 11 bases match TRBD2. V trimming: 1 base; J trimming: 2 bases; junction bases outside the gene matches: 7. The CDR3 contains 16 residues. The V gene's germline CDR1 is DFQATT and CDR2 SNEGSKA (reference sequence). CDR3: CSARGQGTSGAYEQYF. DNA for the CDR3: TGCAGTGCTAGAGGGCAGGGGACTAGCGGAGCCTACGAGCAGTACTTC.

The V and J genes are TRBV10-3 and TRBJ2-7; TRBD2 might be the D (6 bases). Deletions cut 3 bases from V and 0 bases from J, with 15 bases between. Germline V lookup: CDR1 ENHRY, CDR2 SYGVKD. This CDR3 spans 16 amino acids. The CDR3 bases are TGTGCCATCAGTGATGGGGACTGGTCAGGCTCCTACGAGCAGTACTTC. Protein sequence: CAISDGDWSGSYEQYF.

The table lists this clonotype with many counts. The chain uses TRBV11-2 and TRBJ2-4; D possibly corresponds to TRBD2 (6 bases). V dropped 6 bases and J dropped 6 bases, with 18 bases sitting between them. Looked up from germline, CDR1 is SGHAT and CDR2 is FQNNGV. The CDR3 sequence is 15 residues long. The CDR3 DNA reads as TGTGCCAGCAGTTCACTGGGACTTTGGGTAAACATTCAGTACTTC. Translating it yields CASSSLGLWVNIQYF. Complete variable domain (other parts from reference TRBV11-2 and TRBJ2-4): EAGVAQSPRYKIIEKRQSVAFWCNPISGHATLYWYQQILGQGPKLLIQFQNNGVVDDSQLPKDRFSAERLKGVDSTLKIQPAKLEDSAVYLCASSSLGLWVNIQYFGAGTRLSVL.

The chain combines TRBV3-1 with TRBJ1-3; no definite D call. The germline V and J ends were trimmed by 1 base and 0 bases, with 7 bases remaining between them. CDR1 is LGHDT and CDR2 is YNNKEL in the germline V gene (reference sequence). This CDR3 contains 15 residues. As DNA, the CDR3 is TGTGCCAGCAGCCAAGGGGCCCACTCTGGAAACACCATATATTTT. It specifies CASSQGAHSGNTIYF. Full variable domain (outside the CDR3, taken from reference TRBV3-1 and TRBJ1-3): DTAVSQTPKYLVTQMGNDKSIKCEQNLGHDTMYWYKQDSKKFLKIMFSYNNKELIINETVPNRFSPKSPDKAHLNLHINSLELGDSAVYFCASSQGAHSGNTIYFGEGSWLTVV.

This clonotype was recorded at least ten times. V gene TRBV30 combines with J gene TRBJ1-1; no reliable D call. The CDR3 consists of 11 residues. The V end lost 4 bases, the J end lost 1 base, and 4 bases lay between the germline ends. The V gene's germline CDR1 is GTSNPN and CDR2 SVGIG (reference sequence). For the CDR3, the DNA is TGTGCCTGGATGGCGAACACTGAAGCTTTCTTT. It encodes CAWMANTEAFF.

V usage is TRBV20-1 and J usage is TRBJ1-5; D uncertain. From germline, CDR1 is DFQATT and CDR2 SNEGSKA (reference sequence). V lost 4 bases, J lost 3 bases, and 16 bases lay in between. The CDR3 covers 15 residues. The CDR3 loop reads CSATPIGIVNQPQHF. CDR3 coding DNA: TGCAGTGCTACTCCCATTGGAATCGTCAATCAGCCCCAGCATTTT.

The chain joins TRBV9 to TRBJ1-5; D is possibly TRBD1 (6 bases). CDR1 and CDR2 (germline): SGDLS, YYNGEE. This CDR3 has 16 residues. The V and J ends lost 7 bases and 7 bases respectively, with 24 bases between them. The CDR3 region is CASGGGTLFPTQPQHF. The CDR3 DNA follows: TGTGCCAGCGGAGGGGGGACACTATTCCCTACCCAGCCCCAGCATTTT.

The chain carries TRBV9 and TRBJ2-5; 7 bases agree with TRBD2. The CDR3 is 16 amino acids. The J segment lost 5 bases and the V segment lost 4 bases, leaving 14 bases of the junction unmatched. CDR1 is SGDLS and CDR2 is YYNGEE in the germline V gene. CDR3 nucleotide sequence: TGTGCCAGCAGCATCCTTCACGGACTAGAGGGGGAGACCCAGTACTTC. Translated: CASSILHGLEGETQYF.

The chain is built from TRBV7-9 and TRBJ2-1, with 10 bases matching TRBD2. This CDR3 contains 16 residues. The V gene's germline CDR1 is SEHNR and CDR2 FQNEAQ (reference sequence). The V and J ends lost 4 bases and 2 bases, in that order; junction bases with no gene match: 5. The CDR3 sequence: CASSSSSGRAYNEQFF. DNA of the CDR3: TGTGCCAGCAGCTCCTCCAGCGGGAGGGCCTACAATGAGCAGTTCTTC.

The genes are TRBV4-2 and TRBJ2-1; the D gene could be TRBD1 or TRBD2 (5 bases each). Trimming took 1 base from V and 1 from J, leaving 14 bases between them. Per the germline V gene, CDR1 is LGHNA and CDR2 is YNFKEQ. The CDR3 sequence is 17 residues long. This CDR3 reads CASSQGDGSRSYNEQFF. CDR3 in DNA: TGTGCCAGCAGCCAAGGGGACGGGTCGAGGTCCTACAATGAGCAGTTCTTC.